These 22 T cell receptor beta chains came from one sample sequenced in a study of T cell responses to AZD1222 COVID-19 vaccine. Some clones are missing from TCRdb's copy, which holds only in-frame ones; the method was immunoSEQ multiplex PCR. In the table there are roughly 200,000 clones, approximately 89% of which are singletons. The specimen was peripheral blood, collected 28 days after the second AZD1222 dose. The receptors originated from an adult who received the AZD1222 COVID-19 vaccine.

The V gene is TRBV5-4, the J gene TRBJ2-7, with TRBD2 identical over 11 bases. V gave up 4 bases and J gave up 2 bases; unmatched junction bases: 5. CDR1 is SGHNT and CDR2 is YYREEE in the germline V gene (reference sequence). CDR3 size: 15 residues. CDR3 coding DNA: TGTGCCAGCAGCGTGGGTAGCGGGAGGGCCTACGAGCAGTACTTC. Translating it yields CASSVGSGRAYEQYF. The full variable domain, with the rest looked up from reference TRBV5-4 and TRBJ2-7, is ETGVTQSPTHLIKTRGQQVTLRCSSQSGHNTVSWYQQALGQGPQFIFQYYREEENGRGNFPPRFSGLQFPNYSSELNVNALELDDSALYLCASSVGSGRAYEQYFGPGTRLTVT.

V gene TRBV19 combines with J gene TRBJ1-5; 8 bases match TRBD1. CDR1 LNHDA and CDR2 SQIVND come from the germline V gene (reference sequence). V shed 6 bases and J 4 bases; nucleotides not matched to a gene: 5. The CDR3 is made up of 14 amino acids. This chain's CDR3 is CASRDRGGNQPQHF. CDR3 bases: TGTGCCAGTAGAGACAGGGGTGGTAATCAGCCCCAGCATTTT.

V is TRBV6-5 and J is TRBJ2-6, with unresolved D. This CDR3 region has 16 residues. Germline V lookup: CDR1 MNHEY, CDR2 SVGAGI. With 1 base removed from V and 0 bases from J, the gap between germline ends came to 7 bases. The CDR3: CASSYWRISGANVLTF. Written as DNA, the CDR3 is TGTGCCAGCAGTTACTGGCGGATCTCTGGGGCCAACGTCCTGACTTTC.

This chain joins TRBV19 and TRBJ1-5; D is unresolved. V shed 3 bases and J shed 2 bases, with 11 bases lying between them. CDR1 is LNHDA, CDR2 SQIVND, per germline (reference sequence). The CDR3 consists of 15 residues. The CDR3, as DNA: TGTGCCAGTAGTATTCAAGGGTCGGGCAATCAGCCCCAGCATTTT. This translates into CASSIQGSGNQPQHF.

This chain connects TRBV6-6 to TRBJ2-1, with 8 bases aligning to TRBD2. Trimming at V came to 7 bases and at J to 5 bases, leaving 10 bases not matched to a gene. CDR1 and CDR2 (germline): MNHNY, SVGAGI (reference sequence). CDR3 length: 15 residues. The CDR3 sequence is CASNPPGGDDNEQFF. CDR3 bases: TGTGCCAGCAACCCGCCCGGGGGGGATGACAATGAGCAGTTCTTC.

The V gene is TRBV27, the J gene TRBJ2-3, with 9 bases matching TRBD2. The CDR3 sequence is 16 residues long. Per germline, CDR1 MNHEY and CDR2 SMNVEV (reference sequence). The ends lost 3 bases at V and 2 bases at J; junction bases unmatched: 6. The CDR3: CASSFWAGGDTDTQYF. CDR3 coding DNA: TGTGCCAGCAGTTTTTGGGCGGGAGGGGACACAGATACGCAGTATTTT.

The CDR3 coding sequence is TGCAGCGTTGAAGATCGGCGACTAGCGGGAGGGAATGAGCAGTTCTTC. Translating it yields CSVEDRRLAGGNEQFF. This sequence joins TRBV29-1 and TRBJ2-1, with 14 bases fitting TRBD2. V dropped 0 bases and J dropped 7; count of bases not matched to a gene: 5. Looked up from germline, CDR1 is SQVTM and CDR2 is ANQGSEA. The CDR3 runs 16 residues.

For the CDR3, the DNA is TGTGCCAGCAGCTTAGGACGACAGTCCCGGGAGACCCAGTACTTC. The encoded protein is CASSLGRQSRETQYF. The J gene is TRBJ2-5, the V gene TRBV11-3; perhaps TRBD1 as D (5 bases). Deletions cut 1 base from V and 5 bases from J, with 14 bases between. The CDR3 totals 15 residues. The V gene's germline CDR1 is SGHNT and CDR2 YENEEA.

The chain uses TRBV15 and TRBJ1-3, with D possibly matching TRBD1 (6 bases). In germline, CDR1 is LNHNV, CDR2 YYDKDF (reference sequence). The CDR3 covers 16 residues. Trimming removed 3 bases from V and 5 bases from J, with 17 bases in between. The CDR3 DNA is TGTGCCACCAGCAGCACACAGGGAGGTCTTAGAAACACCATATATTTT. It is translated as CATSSTQGGLRNTIYF.

The chain uses TRBV19 and TRBJ1-4; D perhaps matches TRBD1 (5 bases). The germline V gene has CDR1 LNHDA and CDR2 SQIVND (reference sequence). V lost 10 bases and J lost 8, with 17 bases in between. This CDR3 contains 13 residues. CDR3 protein: CATRTWDPEKLFF. DNA for the CDR3: TGTGCCACCCGGACGTGGGACCCCGAAAAACTGTTTTTT.

The CDR3 coding sequence is TGTGCCAGCAGTGAAGGGGGCAGATTCAATCAGCCCCAGCATTTT. Protein sequence: CASSEGGRFNQPQHF. The V and J genes are TRBV6-1 and TRBJ1-5; D is perhaps TRBD1 (5 bases). This CDR3 is built from 15 residues. The germline V gene has CDR1 MNHNS and CDR2 SASEGT. Trimming shortened V by 1 base and J by 3 bases, and 10 bases separated the two germline ends.

The rearrangement links TRBV5-5 to TRBJ1-1; D may be TRBD1 (5 bases). CDR3 length equals 14 residues. Germline V lookup: CDR1 SGHKS, CDR2 YYEKEE (reference sequence). Trimming stripped 0 bases from V and 4 bases from J, with 10 bases between. The CDR3 here is CASSLVGRATEAFF. DNA for the CDR3: TGTGCCAGCAGCTTGGTAGGCAGGGCCACTGAAGCTTTCTTT.

The chain links TRBV18 to TRBJ1-1, with D possibly being TRBD1 (6 bases). The germline V gene encodes CDR1 KGHSH and CDR2 LQKENI. This CDR3 region has 15 residues. V lost 3 bases and J lost 0, with 11 bases in between. CDR3 in DNA: TGTGCCAGCTCACCGAGGACAGCCCTGAACACTGAAGCTTTCTTT. This gives the protein CASSPRTALNTEAFF. Together with reference TRBV18 and TRBJ1-1, the CDR3 gives the full variable domain: NAGVMQNPRHLVRRRGQEARLRCSPMKGHSHVYWYRQLPEEGLKFMVYLQKENIIDESGMPKERFSAEFPKEGPSILRIQQVVRGDSAAYFCASSPRTALNTEAFFGQGTRLTVV.

This clone has just a few counts. V usage is TRBV27 and J usage is TRBJ1-1; no clear D gene. CDR1 and CDR2 from the germline V gene are MNHEY and SMNVEV (reference sequence). CDR3 length: 15 amino acids. Between the trimmed V and J ends, which lost 6 bases and 1 base, there was a span of 15 bases. For the CDR3, the DNA is TGTGCCAGCAGCCTTTGGAGCGGTGCGAACACTGAAGCTTTCTTT. Translation gives CASSLWSGANTEAFF.

J is TRBJ2-7 and V is TRBV3-1 (or the pseudogene TRBV3-2); D is unclear. The CDR3 extends over 14 amino acids. Trimming stripped 5 bases from V and 2 bases from J, with 13 bases between. Germline loops: CDR1 LGHDT, CDR2 YNNKEL (reference sequence). CDR3 protein: CASSDSKQTYEQYF. The DNA of the CDR3 is TGTGCCAGCAGCGACTCTAAACAAACCTACGAGCAGTACTTC.

The chain has TRBV27 and TRBJ1-5; TRBD1 agrees at 8 bases. The CDR3 contains 15 residues. The V gene end was trimmed by 5 bases and the J gene end by 2 bases; junction bases not matched to a gene: 5. The germline gives CDR1 MNHEY, CDR2 SMNVEV (reference sequence). The DNA of the CDR3 is TGTGCCAGCAGTCAGGGGGCCGTTGGCAATCAGCCCCAGCATTTT. Translation: CASSQGAVGNQPQHF.

The rearrangement links TRBV7-2 to TRBJ2-5; unclear D gene. The V and J ends lost 5 bases and 1 base respectively, with 11 bases between them. This CDR3 is 14 amino acids long. CDR1 and CDR2 from the germline V gene are SGHTA and FQGNSA. CDR3: CASSTPPLQETQYF. CDR3 DNA sequence: TGTGCCAGCAGCACACCACCGCTCCAAGAGACCCAGTACTTC.

The rearrangement joins TRBV27 to TRBJ2-1; 12 nucleotides agree with TRBD2. V trimming: 2 bases; J trimming: 4 bases; junction bases outside the gene matches: 9. This CDR3 spans 18 amino acids. CDR1 and CDR2 (germline): MNHEY, SMNVEV (reference sequence). In nucleotides, the CDR3 is TGTGCCAGCAGTTTAATGAGCCCCGGACTAGCGGGGTACAATGAGCAGTTCTTC. This gives the protein CASSLMSPGLAGYNEQFF.

This rearrangement joins TRBV27 to TRBJ1-5; no clear D gene. Trimming removed 0 bases from V and 0 bases from J, with 6 bases in between. This CDR3 comprises 15 residues. CDR1 is MNHEY, CDR2 SMNVEV, per germline (reference sequence). The chain's CDR3 is CASSLSRVSNQPQHF. The CDR3 DNA sequence: TGTGCCAGCAGTTTATCAAGAGTTAGCAATCAGCCCCAGCATTTT.

The chain is built from TRBV5-1 and TRBJ2-7, with 8 nucleotides matching TRBD2. V was pared by 4 bases and J by 4 bases, with 10 bases of the junction left unmatched. CDR1 SGHRS and CDR2 YFSETQ come from the germline V gene. The CDR3 extends over 15 amino acids. The CDR3 DNA reads TGCGCCAGCAGCCCTTTACAGCGGGAGTTTTACGAGCAGTACTTC. It translates to CASSPLQREFYEQYF. The full variable domain, in which reference TRBV5-1 and TRBJ2-7 provide the parts outside the CDR3, is KAGVTQTPRYLIKTRGQQVTLSCSPISGHRSVSWYQQTPGQGLQFLFEYFSETQRNKGNFPGRFSGRQFSNSRSEMNVSTLELGDSALYLCASSPLQREFYEQYFGPGTRLTVT.

This chain uses TRBV18 with TRBJ1-1; the D is unclear. The V and J ends lost 6 bases and 3 bases respectively, with 11 bases between them. Germline CDR1 is KGHSH and CDR2 is LQKENI. CDR3 length: 13 amino acids. CDR3 sequence reads: CASSYNLDTEAFF. DNA for the CDR3: TGTGCCAGCTCCTACAACCTGGACACTGAAGCTTTCTTT. The complete variable domain, with remaining parts taken from reference TRBV18 and TRBJ1-1, reads NAGVMQNPRHLVRRRGQEARLRCSPMKGHSHVYWYRQLPEEGLKFMVYLQKENIIDESGMPKERFSAEFPKEGPSILRIQQVVRGDSAAYFCASSYNLDTEAFFGQGTRLTVV.

The V and J genes are TRBV2 and TRBJ2-4, with TRBD1 matching over 10 bases. Trimming cost V 6 bases and J 8 bases; bases outside gene matches: 13. The CDR3 contains 16 residues. Germline assignment: CDR1 SNHLY and CDR2 FYNNEI. The CDR3 reads CASSHPDRGRADIQYF. The DNA for the CDR3 is TGTGCCAGCAGCCACCCAGACAGGGGGCGTGCGGACATTCAGTACTTC.